This T cell receptor (beta chain) originates from a study of shared clonotypes between healthy human individuals. Study results and caveats: Clonotypes that were shared across four donors made up about 5.1% of naive CD4 clonotypes. At large depth, rarefaction still showed sorted-subset sequencing to be incomplete.

CDR1 and CDR2 from the germline V gene are SGHRS and YFSETQ. This CDR3 contains 11 residues. Unmatched junction bases numbered 3, after V lost 5 bases and J lost 8 bases. In the original processing: Owing to the provision of junction-only sequences devoid of quality scores by immunoSEQ, filtering differed. Method: immunoSEQ multiplex PCR; TCRdb's copy keeps in-frame clones and lacks some. That table is the source of V, J and clone size, and D and trimming were worked out from the DNA. The table shows fewer than 2.5 million clones, with roughly 93% occurring only once. Notes on this clone: Its cognate antigen is unknown.

Into CD45RA+ naive and CD45RA-negative memory subsets, the CD4+ cells were split. This chain links TRBV5-1 with TRBJ1-2; 7 bases are shared with TRBD1. The receptor was isolated from a man in his late teens or twenties in good health. Some clones in this sample may be carry-over from other donors' samples. The sample comprised naive CD4+ T cells from PBMCs. Subset here: CD45RA+ positively selected. The DNA of the CDR3 is TGCGCCAGCAGAGGGGGCGGCGGCTACACCTTC. It yields the protein CASRGGGGYTF.